The following is a T cell receptor (beta chain) sequence with its context. Other DNA sequences from this sample encode an identical CDR3 as well. The naive CD8 population came from CD45RO-negative cells selected for CCR7, without terminally differentiated effector memory CD45RA+ cells. This record comes from a study of shared clonotypes between healthy human individuals. Clones were sequenced by immunoSEQ multiplex PCR, and TCRdb holds only the in-frame ones, with some missing. The data contain roughly 1,800,000 clones, approximately 94% of them singletons. CDR1 SEHNR and CDR2 FQNEAQ come from the germline V gene (reference sequence). The CDR3 totals 12 residues. V lost 0 bases to trimming and J lost 6 bases, with 6 bases between them.

The rearrangement joins TRBV7-9 to TRBJ2-7; D ambiguous. This receptor was identified in a man younger than 35 in good health. Material for sequencing was naive CD8+ T cells sorted from blood. The CDR3 spells CASSLAPGEQYF. The CDR3 DNA is TGTGCCAGCAGCTTAGCGCCGGGCGAGCAGTACTTC.